This T cell receptor (beta chain) was identified during a study of blood T cell repertoires in COVID-19. CDR1 is SGHTA and CDR2 is FQGNSA in the germline V gene. CDR3 length equals 13 residues. V was cut by 8 bases and J by 4 bases, with 14 bases left in between. Clones were read by immunoSEQ multiplex PCR, and TCRdb kept only the in-frame ones, dropping some. The table shows roughly 220,000 clones, with approximately 86% occurring only once. The specimen sequenced was PBMCs or T cells enriched from blood (not recorded which). The chain employs TRBV7-2 and TRBJ1-1, with D tentatively TRBD1 (5 bases). This TCR derives from a middle-aged woman with acute COVID-19. CDR3: CASGSGPITEAFF. Written as DNA, the CDR3 is TGTGCCAGCGGTTCAGGGCCGATCACTGAAGCTTTCTTT.